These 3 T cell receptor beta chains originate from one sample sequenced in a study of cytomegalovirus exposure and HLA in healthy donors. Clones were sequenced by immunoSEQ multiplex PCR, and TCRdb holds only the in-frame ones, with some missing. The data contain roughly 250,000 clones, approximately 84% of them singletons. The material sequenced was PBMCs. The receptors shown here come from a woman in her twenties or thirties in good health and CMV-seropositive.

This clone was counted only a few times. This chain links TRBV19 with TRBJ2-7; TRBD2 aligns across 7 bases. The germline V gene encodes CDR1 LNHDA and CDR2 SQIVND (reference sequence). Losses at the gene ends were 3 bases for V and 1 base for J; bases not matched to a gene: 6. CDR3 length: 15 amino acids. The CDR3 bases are TGTGCCAGTAGTATGGTCCTAGCGGTTTCCTACGAGCAGTACTTC. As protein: CASSMVLAVSYEQYF.

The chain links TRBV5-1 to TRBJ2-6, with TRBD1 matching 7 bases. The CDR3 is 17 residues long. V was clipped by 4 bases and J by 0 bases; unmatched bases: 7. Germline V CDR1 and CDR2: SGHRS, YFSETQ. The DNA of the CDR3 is TGCGCCAGCAGCCGGGACAGCCACAACTCTGGGGCCAACGTCCTGACTTTC. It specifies CASSRDSHNSGANVLTF.

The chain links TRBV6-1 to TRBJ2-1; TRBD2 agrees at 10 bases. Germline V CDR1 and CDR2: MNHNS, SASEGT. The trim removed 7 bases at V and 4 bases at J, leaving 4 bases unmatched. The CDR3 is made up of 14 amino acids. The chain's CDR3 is CASTLLAGYNEQFF. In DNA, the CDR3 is TGTGCCAGCACACTACTAGCGGGGTACAATGAGCAGTTCTTC.